The 11 T cell receptor beta chains below were found in one sample sequenced in a study of cytomegalovirus exposure and HLA in healthy donors. Both 60 Vbeta primers and 13 Jbeta primers went into the PCR. The method was immunoSEQ multiplex PCR; TCRdb's version includes in-frame clones alone and lacks a portion of them. The sample lists 130,000 to 150,000 clones; 60% to 80% were seen once. Input material: PBMCs. These receptor sequences come from a woman aged 40 to 50 in good health and CMV-seropositive.

The chain is built from TRBV9 and TRBJ2-7, with TRBD1 matching 8 bases. This CDR3 is built from 15 residues. V lost 0 bases to trimming and J lost 4 bases; unmatched junction nucleotides: 6. The germline V gene encodes CDR1 SGDLS and CDR2 YYNGEE. The CDR3 nucleotides are TGTGCCAGCAGCGTAGACGGACAGGGTCAATACGAGCAGTACTTC. Protein: CASSVDGQGQYEQYF.

This chain uses TRBV29-1 with TRBJ1-4; TRBD1 is a possible D gene (5 bases). Trimming shortened V by 6 bases and J by 0 bases, and 11 bases separated the two germline ends. This CDR3 is 14 amino acids long. Germline CDR1 SQVTM, CDR2 ANQGSEA. The CDR3 sequence: CSVRQTATNEKLFF. The CDR3 nucleotides are TGCAGCGTGCGACAGACCGCAACTAATGAAAAACTGTTTTTT.

The rearrangement joins TRBV12-5 to TRBJ2-2, with 10 positions matching TRBD1. Losses at the gene ends were 1 base for V and 5 bases for J; bases not matched to a gene: 7. CDR1 and CDR2 (germline): LGHNT, FRNRAP. This CDR3 has 17 residues. CDR3 nucleotides: TGTGCTAGTGGTTTGGCGATCGGACAGGGGGAAACCGGGGAGCTGTTTTTT. It codes for CASGLAIGQGETGELFF.

V and J are TRBV6-1 and TRBJ2-1, with D unclear. V was cut by 5 bases and J by 10 bases, with 9 bases left in between. Germline values: CDR1 MNHNS, CDR2 SASEGT. The CDR3 has 11 residues. CDR3 sequence reads: CASSFGREQFF. The DNA of the CDR3 is TGTGCCAGCAGTTTCGGTCGGGAGCAGTTCTTC.

Here the CDR3 reads CASSSLGEGIFEKLFF. The CDR3 DNA sequence: TGTGCCAGCAGCTCCCTTGGGGAGGGAATTTTTGAAAAACTGTTTTTT. The V gene is TRBV7-9, the J gene TRBJ1-4; D is unclear. V shed 4 bases and J shed 7 bases, with 19 bases lying between them. The CDR3 has 16 residues. Germline V gene lookup returns CDR1 SEHNR and CDR2 FQNEAQ (reference sequence).

This clone was counted a few times. The chain joins TRBV5-6 to TRBJ1-1, with TRBD1 matching 8 bases. Germline trimming cut 2 bases from V and 5 bases from J; bases unmatched to any gene: 2. The CDR3 consists of 13 residues. Germline loops: CDR1 SGHDT, CDR2 YYEEEE. As DNA, the CDR3 is TGTGCCAGCAGCTTCGGGACAGGTACTGAAGCTTTCTTT. Translating it yields CASSFGTGTEAFF.

The chain joins TRBV27 to TRBJ2-7, with TRBD1 identical over 11 bases. Trimming removed 6 bases from V and 3 bases from J; junction bases left unmatched: 4. Germline V CDR1 and CDR2: MNHEY, SMNVEV (reference sequence). This CDR3 region has 14 residues. CDR3: CASSLGQGGYEQYF. In nucleotides, the CDR3 is TGTGCCAGCAGCTTGGGACAGGGGGGCTACGAGCAGTACTTC.

The chain links TRBV21-1 to TRBJ2-7; the table's D call TRBD2 went unverified against the DNA. TRBV21-1 is a documented pseudogene. CDR3 length equals 13 residues. As DNA, the CDR3 is TGTGCCGCCATAAGACGGGTCCCCTACGAGCAGTACTTC. This encodes CAAIRRVPYEQYF.

CDR3 residues: CASSARTGGPTFF. The CDR3 DNA sequence: TGTGCCAGCAGTGCCCGGACAGGGGGACCAACTTTCTTT. V gene TRBV27 combines with J gene TRBJ1-1, with TRBD1 identical over 10 bases. The CDR3 sequence is 13 residues long. Germline trimming cut 5 bases from V and 12 bases from J; bases unmatched to any gene: 9. CDR1 and CDR2 (germline): MNHEY, SMNVEV (reference sequence).

The rearrangement uses TRBV19 and TRBJ1-5; D not certain. This CDR3 has 15 amino acids. The ends were cut back, 7 bases at V and 0 bases at J, with 13 bases in the middle. Germline V gene data show CDR1 as LNHDA and CDR2 as SQIVND (reference sequence). CDR3 protein: CASNGVGNSNQPQHF. The CDR3, as DNA: TGTGCCAGTAATGGAGTCGGGAATAGCAATCAGCCCCAGCATTTT.

The rearrangement joins TRBV12-2 to TRBJ2-1; the DNA was not used to check the table's D call, TRBD2. TRBV12-2 is deemed a pseudogene. This CDR3 region has 16 residues. CDR3 sequence (DNA): TGTGCAAGTCGCTTGTGGACTAGCGGGGGAGGCGATGAGCAGTTCTTC. This translates into CASRLWTSGGGDEQFF.